This T cell receptor (beta chain) was captured in a study of cytomegalovirus exposure and HLA in healthy donors. Per germline, CDR1 MDHEN and CDR2 SYDVKM. This CDR3 comprises 17 residues. V lost 1 base, J lost 4 bases, and 19 bases lay in between. It was with 60 Vbeta and 13 Jbeta primers that the PCR ran. The repertoire was sequenced with immunoSEQ multiplex PCR; TCRdb's copy has only in-frame clones and lacks some. The repertoire holds about 130,000 clones, with approximately 83% as singletons. The sequence was obtained from a girl aged 2-9 years in good health and CMV-seronegative. V gene TRBV28 combines with J gene TRBJ1-1; D possibly corresponds to TRBD1 (6 bases). Sequenced input: PBMCs. The CDR3 DNA sequence: TGTGCCAGCAGTTTATCCGCAAAACCACAGGGTGGCACTGAAGCTTTCTTT. This sequence encodes CASSLSAKPQGGTEAFF.